One sample yielded the 6 T cell receptor beta chains listed below, sequenced in a study of response to subunit inactivated influenza vaccine. TCRdb re-called the RT-PCR reads with MiXCR, one entry per CDR3 protein. The sample has over 800,000 distinct CDR3 sequences, 20% to 25% seen once. The source was PBMCs from blood, collected about 5 days after vaccination. All receptors come from a man aged 50-60 years who received an inactivated influenza vaccine.

The V gene is TRBV29-1, the J gene TRBJ1-5, with 7 nucleotides matching TRBD1. The CDR3 totals 13 residues. Germline V CDR1 and CDR2: SQVTM, ANQGSEA. Germline trimming cut 4 bases from V and 4 bases from J; bases unmatched to any gene: 4. Written as DNA, the CDR3 is TGCAGCGTTGGACAGGGACGAAATCAGCCCCAGCATTTT. Residues: CSVGQGRNQPQHF.

V usage is TRBV27 and J usage is TRBJ2-7; 8 positions match TRBD1. Losses at the gene ends were 4 bases for V and 3 bases for J; bases not matched to a gene: 5. Germline V gene sequence: CDR1 MNHEY, CDR2 SMNVEV (reference sequence). This CDR3 contains 14 residues. In DNA form, the CDR3 reads TGTGCCAGCAGTTGGACAGGGAAGGGCTACGAGCAGTACTTC. Residues: CASSWTGKGYEQYF.

The chain combines TRBV6-1 with TRBJ2-2, with a possible D match to TRBD1 (6 bases). Germline values: CDR1 MNHNS, CDR2 SASEGT. This CDR3 comprises 15 residues. V shed 6 bases and J shed 3 bases, with 14 bases lying between them. As DNA, the CDR3 is TGTGCCAGCAGCTCCTGGGCAGGGGACACCGGGGAGCTGTTTTTT. Translation gives CASSSWAGDTGELFF.

The rearrangement links TRBV20-1 to TRBJ2-1, with 13 bases that match TRBD2. With 3 bases clipped from V and 2 bases from J, the junction kept 7 bases outside the gene matches. The CDR3 has 17 amino acids. CDR1 is DFQATT, CDR2 SNEGSKA, per germline (reference sequence). CDR3 nucleotides: TGCAGTGCTAGTACTAGCGGGGGGGCCAAAACCTACAATGAGCAGTTCTTC. It encodes CSASTSGGAKTYNEQFF.

The J gene is TRBJ2-7, the V gene TRBV3-1; D not certain. The CDR3 has 15 amino acids. CDR1 and CDR2 (germline): LGHDT, YNNKEL (reference sequence). Trimming took off 1 base at V and 4 bases at J, with 14 bases between the two ends. The CDR3 DNA reads TGTGCCAGCAGCCAAGGATCAACAGACCCATACGAGCAGTACTTC. Protein: CASSQGSTDPYEQYF.

This clonotype was seen more than once but under ten times. V gene TRBV12-3 or TRBV12-4 combines with J gene TRBJ2-3; D perhaps matches TRBD1 (6 bases). The ends were cut back, 6 bases at V and 7 bases at J, with 20 bases in the middle. CDR3 length equals 15 residues. The CDR3, as DNA: TGTGCCAGCAGCAAACAGGGCGATGGAACTTATACGCAGTATTTT. As protein: CASSKQGDGTYTQYF.